Following are 16 T cell receptor beta chains from one sample sequenced in a study of shared clonotypes between healthy human individuals. Profiled with immunoSEQ multiplex PCR; TCRdb holds only in-frame clones, not every one. The sample consists of approximately 720,000 clones, roughly 94% of them appearing once. CD45RO-negative, CCR7-positively selected cells formed the naive CD8 fraction, excluding terminally differentiated effector memory CD45RA+ cells. The sample was naive CD8+ T cells sorted from blood. The source is a man younger than 40 in good health.

A single count supports this clone. The chain is built from TRBV27 and TRBJ2-4, with 9 bases matching TRBD1. CDR1 is MNHEY, CDR2 SMNVEV, per germline (reference sequence). After removal of 5 bases from V and 1 base from J, the junction contained 9 bases not matched to a gene. The CDR3 spans 17 residues. The CDR3 sequence is CASSPRGGTGAKNIQYF. The CDR3, as DNA: TGTGCCAGCAGTCCCCGCGGTGGGACAGGGGCCAAAAACATTCAGTACTTC.

The gene calls are TRBV6-1 and TRBJ2-7; 9 nucleotides line up with TRBD1. V shed 7 bases and J 3 bases; nucleotides not matched to a gene: 7. The CDR3 length is 14 residues. Per the germline V gene, CDR1 is MNHNS and CDR2 is SASEGT. The CDR3 sequence is CASKLTGGDYEQYF. The CDR3 DNA sequence: TGTGCCAGCAAACTGACAGGGGGAGACTACGAGCAGTACTTC.

V and J are TRBV6-4 and TRBJ2-1, with 13 bases fitting TRBD2. Losses at the gene ends were 2 bases for V and 2 bases for J; bases not matched to a gene: 15. The CDR3 is 21 amino acids. From germline, CDR1 is MRHNA and CDR2 SNTAGT. This chain's CDR3 is CASSDTEGLAGMGGTYNEQFF. The CDR3 DNA follows: TGTGCCAGCAGTGACACGGAGGGACTAGCGGGAATGGGCGGGACCTACAATGAGCAGTTCTTC.

Of note for this clone: The same CDR3 is also encoded by other DNA sequences in this sample. The chain joins TRBV6-1 to TRBJ2-7; TRBD2 matches at 10 bases. The CDR3 contains 15 residues. V was clipped by 3 bases and J by 0 bases; unmatched bases: 2. From germline, CDR1 is MNHNS and CDR2 SASEGT. The chain's CDR3 is CASSELAGVSYEQYF. DNA for the CDR3: TGTGCCAGCAGTGAGCTAGCGGGAGTCTCCTACGAGCAGTACTTC.

The gene calls are TRBV7-9 and TRBJ1-2, with no clear D. Germline lookup yields CDR1 SEHNR and CDR2 FQNEAQ (reference sequence). The V end was cut by 5 bases, the J end by 6 bases, with 19 bases between. The CDR3 is 15 amino acids. In DNA form, the CDR3 reads TGTGCCAGCAGCCCGGCGCAGGAATGGAGAGATGGCTACACCTTC. Its translation is CASSPAQEWRDGYTF.

This clone showed up many times. This sample also contains other DNA sequences that code for the same CDR3. V and J are TRBV9 and TRBJ2-7; maybe TRBD1 (6 bases). The CDR3 sequence is 13 residues long. Germline values: CDR1 SGDLS, CDR2 YYNGEE. V shed 4 bases and J shed 9 bases, with 17 bases lying between them. The CDR3 here is CASSSFDVGAQYF. Written as DNA, the CDR3 is TGTGCCAGCAGCTCCTTTGATGTGGGGGCGCAGTACTTC.

This clone was detected once. The gene calls are TRBV15 and TRBJ1-1; D gene unclear. V was pared by 3 bases and J by 8 bases, with 16 bases between. The germline V gene has CDR1 LNHNV and CDR2 YYDKDF (reference sequence). The CDR3 totals 14 residues. The CDR3 sequence: CATSREQPGPEAFF. Written as DNA, the CDR3 is TGTGCCACCAGCAGGGAGCAGCCGGGCCCCGAAGCTTTCTTT.

The chain joins TRBV7-9 to TRBJ2-1, with 8 positions matching TRBD2. The germline gives CDR1 SEHNR, CDR2 FQNEAQ (reference sequence). The CDR3 runs to 15 residues. V gave up 2 bases and J gave up 5 bases; unmatched junction bases: 5. The CDR3 DNA sequence: TGTGCCAGCAGCTTAAGCGGGAGCGGCAACAATGAGCAGTTCTTC. It specifies CASSLSGSGNNEQFF.

This clone was observed a single time. The chain links TRBV27 to TRBJ2-1; D gene ambiguous. Trimming shortened V by 6 bases and J by 8 bases, and 11 bases separated the two germline ends. The germline gives CDR1 MNHEY, CDR2 SMNVEV (reference sequence). This CDR3 has 12 residues. CDR3 nucleotides: TGTGCCAGCAGCGCCCGTAGGGATGAGCAGTTCTTC. Its translation: CASSARRDEQFF.

V is TRBV9 and J is TRBJ2-7; TRBD1 agrees at 7 bases. The V gene end was trimmed by 2 bases and the J gene end by 3 bases; junction bases not matched to a gene: 5. The germline V gene encodes CDR1 SGDLS and CDR2 YYNGEE. This CDR3 is built from 14 residues. CDR3 sequence (DNA): TGTGCCAGCAGCGTCCGGGACAGCCTCTACGAGCAGTACTTC. Residues: CASSVRDSLYEQYF.

DNA of the CDR3: TGCGCCAGCAGCCAAGAAGGGGTAGCGAGAGTGTGGGAGCAGTACTTC. It translates to CASSQEGVARVWEQYF. The chain has TRBV4-3 and TRBJ2-7; the D call may be TRBD1 or TRBD2 (5 bases each). From germline, CDR1 is LGHNA and CDR2 YSLEER. CDR3 length: 16 residues. V dropped 0 bases and J dropped 7 bases, with 19 bases sitting between them.

The rearrangement links TRBV7-3 to TRBJ2-3; 11 nucleotides line up with TRBD2. Germline V lookup: CDR1 SGHTA, CDR2 FQGTGA. V shed 5 bases and J 2 bases; nucleotides not matched to a gene: 12. This CDR3 spans 18 amino acids. The CDR3 nucleotides read TGTGCCAGCAGCCCAACCGACGGGACTAGCGGAGACACAGATACGCAGTATTTT. It translates to CASSPTDGTSGDTDTQYF.

The chain couples TRBV27 to TRBJ2-7; D is ambiguous. This CDR3 contains 13 residues. Germline CDR1 is MNHEY and CDR2 is SMNVEV (reference sequence). With 5 bases removed from V and 0 bases from J, the gap between germline ends came to 8 bases. The CDR3 is CASSDGPSYEQYF. DNA for the CDR3: TGTGCCAGCAGTGACGGACCCTCCTACGAGCAGTACTTC.

V and J are TRBV15 and TRBJ1-3; D unresolved. The CDR3 has 13 residues. V was pared by 0 bases and J by 5 bases, with 5 bases between. The germline V gene has CDR1 LNHNV and CDR2 YYDKDF (reference sequence). The CDR3 region is CATSREYRNTIYF. CDR3 nucleotide sequence: TGTGCCACCAGCAGAGAATATCGAAACACCATATATTTT.

The chain has TRBV6-6 and TRBJ2-1, with TRBD2 identical over 11 bases. The germline CDR1 and CDR2 sequences are MNHNY and SVGAGI (reference sequence). The CDR3 spans 14 residues. The junction had 2 bases not matched to a gene; V was cut back by 2 bases and J by 8 bases. CDR3 sequence (DNA): TGTGCCAGCAGTTACCTAGCGGGAGGTCATGAGCAGTTCTTC. This translates into CASSYLAGGHEQFF.

The genes are TRBV7-6 and TRBJ2-5; D unresolved. The V gene lost 2 bases and the J gene lost 2 bases, with 6 bases spanning the gap. This CDR3 comprises 13 residues. Looked up from germline, CDR1 is SGHVS and CDR2 is FNYEAQ. The CDR3 sequence is CASSLRLQETQYF. For the CDR3, the DNA is TGTGCCAGCAGCTTACGGTTACAAGAGACCCAGTACTTC.